One sample yielded the 5 T cell receptor beta chains listed below, sequenced in a study of PD-1 blockade in classical Hodgkin lymphoma. TCRdb's copy holds only in-frame clones and misses some; the assay was immunoSEQ multiplex PCR. The repertoire has about 30,000 clones, just over 70% of them found once; the top ten carry about 4%. Patients all relapsed after autologous stem cell transplantation, and there was variation in brentuximab vedotin exposure. Sequencing used peripheral blood mononuclear cells (PBMCs), obtained before the second cycle of nivolumab. The receptors originated from a human donor with classical Hodgkin lymphoma.

The V call is TRBV7-2, the J call TRBJ1-3; D is uncertain. The V gene's germline CDR1 is SGHTA and CDR2 FQGNSA. The CDR3 length is 17 residues. The V end was cut by 1 base, the J end by 3 bases, with 16 bases between. CDR3 sequence reads: CASSLGVAGSYGNTIYF. For the CDR3, the DNA is TGTGCCAGCAGCTTAGGGGTGGCGGGGTCTTATGGAAACACCATATATTTT.

This clone was observed a few times. The chain has TRBV6-5 and TRBJ1-3, with a weak D call TRBD1 (6 bases). CDR3 size: 13 residues. The germline CDR1 and CDR2 sequences are MNHEY and SVGAGI. The ends were cut back, 4 bases at V and 4 bases at J, with 8 bases in the middle. Here the CDR3 reads CASSSGAGNTIYF. Here the CDR3 DNA reads TGTGCCAGCAGTTCAGGGGCCGGAAACACCATATATTTT.

This clone appeared once. J is TRBJ2-1 and V is TRBV10-3, with 13 nucleotides matching TRBD2. The V and J ends lost 5 bases and 2 bases, in that order; junction bases with no gene match: 3. The CDR3 totals 16 residues. The germline gives CDR1 ENHRY, CDR2 SYGVKD. This CDR3 is CAISPGLAGAYNEQFF. The CDR3 nucleotides are TGTGCCATCAGTCCAGGACTAGCGGGAGCCTACAATGAGCAGTTCTTC.

The chain combines TRBV4-2 with TRBJ2-7, with 10 bases that match TRBD2. The germline CDR1 and CDR2 sequences are LGHNA and YNFKEQ. CDR3 length: 18 amino acids. V trimming: 0 bases; J trimming: 2 bases; junction bases outside the gene matches: 10. Written as DNA, the CDR3 is TGTGCCAGCAGCCAAGATGGAAAGGGACTAGCGCTCCCCTACGAGCAGTACTTC. Translating gives CASSQDGKGLALPYEQYF.

The CDR3 bases are TGTGCCAGCAGCTTAGATGGACAGCGCTCCTACGAGCAGTACTTC. This gives the protein CASSLDGQRSYEQYF. The chain has TRBV7-2 and TRBJ2-7; TRBD1 is a possible D gene (6 bases). CDR3 length: 15 amino acids. The V gene's germline CDR1 is SGHTA and CDR2 FQGNSA. V dropped 1 base and J dropped 0 bases, with 10 bases sitting between them.